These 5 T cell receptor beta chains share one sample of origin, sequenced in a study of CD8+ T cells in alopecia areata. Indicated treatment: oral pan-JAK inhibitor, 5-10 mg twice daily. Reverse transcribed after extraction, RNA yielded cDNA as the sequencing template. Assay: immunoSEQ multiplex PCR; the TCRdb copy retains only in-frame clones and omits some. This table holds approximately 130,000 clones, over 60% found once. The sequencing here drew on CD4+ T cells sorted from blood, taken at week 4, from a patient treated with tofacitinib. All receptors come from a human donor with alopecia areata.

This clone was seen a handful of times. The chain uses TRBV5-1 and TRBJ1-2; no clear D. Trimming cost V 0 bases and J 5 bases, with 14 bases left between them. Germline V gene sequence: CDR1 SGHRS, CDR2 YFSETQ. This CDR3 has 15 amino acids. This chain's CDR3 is CASSLEPGRMYGYTF. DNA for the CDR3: TGCGCCAGCAGCTTGGAGCCCGGACGGATGTATGGCTACACCTTC.

The CDR3 spells CAWIQLGRNNEQFF. CDR3 nucleotide sequence: TGTGCCTGGATACAACTGGGGCGGAACAATGAGCAGTTCTTC. The chain couples TRBV30 to TRBJ2-1, with a weak D call TRBD1 (5 bases). In germline, CDR1 is GTSNPN, CDR2 SVGIG (reference sequence). V gave up 4 bases and J gave up 5 bases, with 15 bases separating them. The CDR3 is made up of 14 amino acids.

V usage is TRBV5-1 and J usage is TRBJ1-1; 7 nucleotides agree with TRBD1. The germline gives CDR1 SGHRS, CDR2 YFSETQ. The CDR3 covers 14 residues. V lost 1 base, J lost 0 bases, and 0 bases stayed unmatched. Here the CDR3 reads CASSLTGVNTEAFF. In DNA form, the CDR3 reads TGCGCCAGCAGCTTGACAGGGGTGAACACTGAAGCTTTCTTT.

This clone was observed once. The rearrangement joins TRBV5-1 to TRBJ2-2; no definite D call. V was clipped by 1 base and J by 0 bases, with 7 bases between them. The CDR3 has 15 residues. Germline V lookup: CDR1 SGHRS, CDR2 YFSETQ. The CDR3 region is CASSLNSANTGELFF. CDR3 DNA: TGCGCCAGCAGCTTGAACAGCGCGAACACCGGGGAGCTGTTTTTT.

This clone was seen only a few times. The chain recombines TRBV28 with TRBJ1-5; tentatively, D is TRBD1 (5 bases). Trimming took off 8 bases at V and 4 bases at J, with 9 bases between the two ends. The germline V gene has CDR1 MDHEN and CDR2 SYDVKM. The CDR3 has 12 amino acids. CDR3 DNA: TGTGCCAGCCACAGGTTAAATCAGCCCCAGCATTTT. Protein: CASHRLNQPQHF.